These T cell receptor beta chains were read from a single sample in a study of blood T cell repertoires in COVID-19. This table comes from immunoSEQ multiplex PCR, and its TCRdb copy is limited to in-frame clones, with some not included. The table includes about 400,000 clones, roughly 90% detected once. The sequencing input was PBMCs or T cells enriched from blood (not recorded which). Source of these receptors: a woman in her thirties who had recovered from COVID-19. CDR3s include the opening cysteine and the closing phenylalanine or tryptophan. The order of the fields is D gene, V gene, clone size, J gene, CDR3 DNA, CDR3 protein. The D gene is left open where the match is weak. The size of a clone is reported for some rows only, either as once, few or many, or as a class for expanded clones.

>TRBD1|TRBV28|.|TRBJ2-3
TGTGCCAGCAGCCGCGCTAGGGACAGGAGAGGCGCAGATACGCAGTATTTT
CASSRARDRRGADTQYF
>.|TRBV24-1|once|TRBJ2-7
TGTGCCACCAGCAAAACGGGGGACCGGGAGCAGTACTTC
CATSKTGDREQYF
>TRBD2|TRBV2|.|TRBJ2-3
TGTGCCAGCAGTGAATCAGCGGGAGTGGCGGCAGATACGCAGTATTTT
CASSESAGVAADTQYF
>.|TRBV19|.|TRBJ2-2
TGTGCCAGCGGGAATCCCGGGGAGCTGTTTTTT
CASGNPGELFF
>.|TRBV6-5|.|TRBJ1-2
TGTGCCAGCAGGACTGTTGGCTACACCTTC
CASRTVGYTF
>TRBD1|TRBV12-5|.|TRBJ2-3
TGTGCTAGTGGCCATGGACAGGGGGCTGTAGATACGCAGTATTTT
CASGHGQGAVDTQYF
>.|TRBV5-4|.|TRBJ2-3
TGTGCCAGCAGCTTGGCGCTAGCAGCAACCACAGATACGCAGTATTTT
CASSLALAATTDTQYF
>.|TRBV7-2|.|TRBJ2-7
TGTGCCAGCAGCTTAACACCCTCCTACGAGCAGTACTTC
CASSLTPSYEQYF
>TRBD1|TRBV11-3|.|TRBJ2-1
TGTGCCAGCAGCCCCCAGACAGGGTCCTACAATGAGCAGTTCTTC
CASSPQTGSYNEQFF
>.|TRBV13|.|TRBJ2-1
TGTGCCAGCAGCTTAGTGTTCGGGAAGTACAATGAGCAGTTCTTC
CASSLVFGKYNEQFF
>TRBD1|TRBV28|.|TRBJ1-3
TGTGCCAGCAGTTTAACAGGGGAGCACACCATATATTTT
CASSLTGEHTIYF
>.|TRBV4-1|.|TRBJ1-5
TGCGCCAGCAGCCAAGATGAGGGACTCGGGACCAATCAGCCCCAGCATTTT
CASSQDEGLGTNQPQHF
>.|TRBV27|.|TRBJ1-2
TGTGCCAGCAGTTTCGGACAGTTCGGGCTGTATGGCTACACCTTC
CASSFGQFGLYGYTF
>.|TRBV18|.|TRBJ2-3
TGTGCCAGCTCACCAAATCACAGATCTTCAGATACGCAGTATTTT
CASSPNHRSSDTQYF
>TRBD1|TRBV6-5|.|TRBJ2-7
TGTGCCAGCAGTTACTCCGCGACAGGGAAGGCCCTCGAGCAGTACTTC
CASSYSATGKALEQYF
>TRBD1|TRBV14|.|TRBJ1-2
TGTGCCAGCAGCCCCCGGACAGGAGATGGCTACACCTTC
CASSPRTGDGYTF
>.|TRBV7-2|once|TRBJ2-5
TGTGCCAGCAGCTTAGCGGGAGAGATGGGTGAGACCCAGTACTTC
CASSLAGEMGETQYF
>.|TRBV2|once|TRBJ2-7
TGTGCCAGCAGTGTGACAGTGGAGTATGGTTCCACCTACGAGCAGTACTTC
CASSVTVEYGSTYEQYF
>.|TRBV6-5|few|TRBJ2-3
TGTGCCAGCAGTTACGTTGACAGACGAGATACGCAGTATTTT
CASSYVDRRDTQYF
>.|TRBV19|.|TRBJ1-1
TGTGCCAGTAGTATTTGGGGACTTTCTACCAGCCGCACTGAAGCTTTCTTT
CASSIWGLSTSRTEAFF
>TRBD2|TRBV11-2|.|TRBJ2-5
TGTGCCAGCAGCTTGAATTTACAGACTAGCGTCCAAGAGACCCAGTACTTC
CASSLNLQTSVQETQYF
>.|TRBV7-8|.|TRBJ2-2
TGTGCCAGCAGCTTTGGTTCGTCAGGGAACACCGGGGAGCTGTTTTTT
CASSFGSSGNTGELFF
>.|TRBV2|.|TRBJ2-3
TGTGCCAGCAGGGGGTTAGGGGGAGGGCTAGCAGATACGCAGTATTTT
CASRGLGGGLADTQYF
>.|TRBV20-1|.|TRBJ1-4
TGCAGTGCTAGTCTGGGACGGACTGATCTCGGGGGGCCTAATGAAAAACTGTTTTTT
CSASLGRTDLGGPNEKLFF
>TRBD1|TRBV27|.|TRBJ1-2
TGTGCCAGCAGCTACTCCGGGACAGGGTATGGCTACACCTTC
CASSYSGTGYGYTF
>TRBD1|TRBV11-2|.|TRBJ1-2
TGTGCCAGCAGCCCCACGACAGGGAATGGCTACACCTTC
CASSPTTGNGYTF
>TRBD2|TRBV3-1/TRBV3-2|once|TRBJ2-1
TGTGCCAGCAGCCAGAGCCTAGCGGGCTCCTACAATGAGCAGTTCTTC
CASSQSLAGSYNEQFF
>TRBD1|TRBV7-8|.|TRBJ1-2
TGTGCCAGCAGTCAACAGGGGGACTATGGCTACACCTTC
CASSQQGDYGYTF
>.|TRBV30|.|TRBJ1-5
TGTGCCTGGCGCGAAACTAGCAATCAGCCCCAGCATTTT
CAWRETSNQPQHF
>TRBD1|TRBV7-6|.|TRBJ2-7
TGTGCCAGCAGCTCGGGACAGGACTCCGAGCAGTACTTC
CASSSGQDSEQYF
>.|TRBV14|.|TRBJ1-2
TGTGCCAGCAGCCAAGTTACGCAGGGGCGGAACTATGGCTACACCTTC
CASSQVTQGRNYGYTF
>.|TRBV30|.|TRBJ1-1
TGTGCCTGGAGTGCCCGATACAGGGACCTCACTGAAGCTTTCTTT
CAWSARYRDLTEAFF
>TRBD1|TRBV2|few|TRBJ1-6
TGTGCCAGCAGTGCCACAGGGGGCAATAATTCACCCCTCCACTTT
CASSATGGNNSPLHF
>.|TRBV28|.|TRBJ1-1
TGTGCCAGCACCAAAGGAGAAATCGCTGAAGCTTTCTTT
CASTKGEIAEAFF
>TRBD1|TRBV18|.|TRBJ1-2
TGTGCCAGCTCACTAAAAGCTCCGGGACAGGGGCAAGCTAACTATGGCTACACCTTC
CASSLKAPGQGQANYGYTF
>TRBD1|TRBV19|.|TRBJ1-2
TGTGCCAGTAGTTCCCATGACAGGGATGGCTACACCTTC
CASSSHDRDGYTF
>TRBD1|TRBV6-5|.|TRBJ1-2
TGTGCCACCCGGGACAGCGGCTATGGCTACACCTTC
CATRDSGYGYTF
>.|TRBV18|once|TRBJ2-3
TGTGCCAGCTCACGGGGGGTATCGGATACGCAGTATTTT
CASSRGVSDTQYF
>.|TRBV7-6|.|TRBJ2-7
TGTGCCAGCAGCTTAGAACCAGGGATTGGCTACGAGCAGTACTTC
CASSLEPGIGYEQYF
>.|TRBV23-1|.|TRBJ1-2
TGCGCCAGCAGCTCCTCCCAGGGCGGCGGCTACACCTTC
CASSSSQGGGYTF
>TRBD1|TRBV18|once|TRBJ2-1
TGTGCCAGCTCACGAGACAGGGGGATCGATGAGCAGTTCTTC
CASSRDRGIDEQFF
>TRBD2|TRBV24-1|.|TRBJ2-3
TGTGCCACCAGTGATTTAGGACTAGCGGGAGCCACAGATACGCAGTATTTT
CATSDLGLAGATDTQYF
>TRBD1|TRBV7-6|.|TRBJ2-7
TGTGCCAGCAGCTTATCCTCCGGCAGGGGGAGCCCCTACGAGCAGTACTTC
CASSLSSGRGSPYEQYF
>.|TRBV5-1|.|TRBJ2-7
TGCGCCAGCAGCTTGGACTCAAGCTCCTACGAGCAGTACTTC
CASSLDSSSYEQYF
>TRBD2|TRBV27|.|TRBJ2-3
TGTGCCAGCAGTCCTCCGGGGGGAGGGCCCACAGATACGCAGTATTTT
CASSPPGGGPTDTQYF
>.|TRBV7-9|.|TRBJ2-7
TGTGCCAGCAGCTCGACTACGGGACACACATACGAGCAGTACTTC
CASSSTTGHTYEQYF
>.|TRBV10-3|few|TRBJ1-5
TGTGCCACAAGCACCGGGACATATAGCAATCAGCCCCAGCATTTT
CATSTGTYSNQPQHF
>.|TRBV7-2|.|TRBJ1-2
TGTGCCAGCAGCTTATACGCATCGGGTAGCTATGGCTACACCTTC
CASSLYASGSYGYTF
>TRBD1|TRBV2|.|TRBJ1-6
TGTGCCAGCAGTGAAGGGACAGGGGTGTCACCCCTCCACTTT
CASSEGTGVSPLHF
>TRBD1|TRBV5-4|.|TRBJ2-7
TGTGCCAGCAGCAGGGACAGGGGGTTCTCCTACGAGCAGTACTTC
CASSRDRGFSYEQYF
>.|TRBV30|.|TRBJ1-3
TGTGCCTGGAAGAGACAGGACGCGGACACCATATATTTT
CAWKRQDADTIYF
>.|TRBV5-1|few|TRBJ2-7
TGCGCCAGCAGCCGGCAGGGGGAGGACGAGCAGTACTTC
CASSRQGEDEQYF